This T cell receptor beta chain was sequenced during a study of blood T cell repertoires in COVID-19. Overall study context: COVID-19 samples, acute and convalescent, were from the United States, Italy and Spain. From T cells, B-cell-depleted T cells, or PBMCs came the material, which was cDNA or gDNA.

The CDR3 length is 15 residues. Trimming stripped 9 bases from V and 0 bases from J, with 12 bases between. In germline, CDR1 is MNHEY, CDR2 SVGAGI. Per the authors' pipeline: Nucleated cell number was recorded as an estimate derived from reference gene primer amplification. Profiling relied on immunoSEQ multiplex PCR, and the TCRdb table lists in-frame clones only, not all of them. Clone size and the V and J calls come from that table; the DNA yielded D and trimming. This table holds about 160,000 clones, more than 80% found once. The material sequenced was peripheral blood. The chain is built from TRBV6-5 and TRBJ2-6; D may be TRBD1 (5 bases). The receptor's source is a human donor in a cohort sampled during active COVID-19. In DNA, the CDR3 is TGTGCCAGTGACAGCAAGAGCTCTGGGGCCAACGTCCTGACTTTC. Translation gives CASDSKSSGANVLTF.